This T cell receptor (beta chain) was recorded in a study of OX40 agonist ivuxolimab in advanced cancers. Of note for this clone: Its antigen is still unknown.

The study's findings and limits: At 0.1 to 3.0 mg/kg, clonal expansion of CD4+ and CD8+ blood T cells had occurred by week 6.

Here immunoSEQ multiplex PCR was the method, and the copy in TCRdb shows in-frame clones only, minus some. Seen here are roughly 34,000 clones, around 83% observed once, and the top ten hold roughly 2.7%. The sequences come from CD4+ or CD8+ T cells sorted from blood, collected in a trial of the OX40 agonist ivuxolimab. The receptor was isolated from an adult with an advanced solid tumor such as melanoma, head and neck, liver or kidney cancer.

CDR3 DNA: TGTGCCAGCAGCCTCCGTACGGGTCAAGAGACCCAGTACTTC. It is translated as CASSLRTGQETQYF. This chain links TRBV7-9 with TRBJ2-5, with D unresolved. Per the germline V gene, CDR1 is SEHNR and CDR2 is FQNEAQ (reference sequence). Trimming removed 5 bases from V and 2 bases from J, with 12 bases in between. The CDR3 contains 14 residues.